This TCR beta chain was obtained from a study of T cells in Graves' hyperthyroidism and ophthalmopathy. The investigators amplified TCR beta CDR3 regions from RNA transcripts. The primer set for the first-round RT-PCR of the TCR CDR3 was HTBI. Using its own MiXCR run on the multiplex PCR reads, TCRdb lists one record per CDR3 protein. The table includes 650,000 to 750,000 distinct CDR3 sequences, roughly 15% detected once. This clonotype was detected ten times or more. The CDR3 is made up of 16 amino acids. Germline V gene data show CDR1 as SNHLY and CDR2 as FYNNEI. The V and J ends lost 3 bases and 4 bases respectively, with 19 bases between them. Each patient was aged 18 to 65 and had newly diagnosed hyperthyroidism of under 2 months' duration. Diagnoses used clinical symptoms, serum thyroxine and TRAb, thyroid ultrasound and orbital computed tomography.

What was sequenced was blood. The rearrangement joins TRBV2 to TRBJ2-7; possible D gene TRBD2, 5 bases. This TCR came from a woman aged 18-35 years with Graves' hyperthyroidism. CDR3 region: CASSDELSGVRYEQYF. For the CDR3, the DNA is TGTGCCAGCAGTGATGAACTATCCGGGGTTCGGTACGAGCAGTACTTC.